This record looks at one T cell receptor (beta chain) sequence and its context. Trimming removed 0 bases from V and 4 bases from J, with 8 bases in between. Germline loops: CDR1 MNHEY, CDR2 SVGAGI. This CDR3 is built from 14 residues. This specimen comes from a study of blood T cell repertoires in COVID-19. About the study: COVID-19 samples from acute and convalescent phases originated in the United States, Italy and Spain. PBMCs, B-cell-depleted T cells, or T cells provided the cDNA or gDNA that made up the material.

In the source study's methods: From reference gene primer amplification, estimates of nucleated cell counts were derived. Clones were read by immunoSEQ multiplex PCR, and TCRdb kept only the in-frame ones, dropping some. Clonal size and the V and J genes are those of that table, whereas D and trimming came from the DNA. This table holds roughly 34,000 clones, around 90% found once. Sequencing was carried out using peripheral blood. V gene TRBV6-5 combines with J gene TRBJ2-3; possibly TRBD1 for D (6 bases). The TCR sequence derives from a man aged 55 to 69 with active COVID-19. CDR3 residues: CASSYSKGADTQYF. CDR3 sequence (DNA): TGTGCCAGCAGTTACTCGAAGGGGGCAGATACGCAGTATTTT.